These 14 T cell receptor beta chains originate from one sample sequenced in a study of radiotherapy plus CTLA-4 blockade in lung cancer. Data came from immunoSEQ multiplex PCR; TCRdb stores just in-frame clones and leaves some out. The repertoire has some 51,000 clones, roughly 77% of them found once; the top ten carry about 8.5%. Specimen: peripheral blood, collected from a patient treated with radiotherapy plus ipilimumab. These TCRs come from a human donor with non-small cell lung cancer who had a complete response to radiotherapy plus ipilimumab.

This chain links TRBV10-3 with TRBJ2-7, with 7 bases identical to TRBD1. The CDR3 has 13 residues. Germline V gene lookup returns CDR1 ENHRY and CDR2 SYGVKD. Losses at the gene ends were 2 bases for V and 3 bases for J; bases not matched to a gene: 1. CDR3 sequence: CAISENRGYEQYV. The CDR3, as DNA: TGTGCCATCAGTGAGAACAGGGGCTACGAGCAGTACGTC.

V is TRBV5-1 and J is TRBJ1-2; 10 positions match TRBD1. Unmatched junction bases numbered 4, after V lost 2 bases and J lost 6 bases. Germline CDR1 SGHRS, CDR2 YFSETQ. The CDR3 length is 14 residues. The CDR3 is CASSFMTGGDGYTF. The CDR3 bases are TGCGCCAGCAGCTTTATGACAGGGGGCGATGGCTACACCTTC.

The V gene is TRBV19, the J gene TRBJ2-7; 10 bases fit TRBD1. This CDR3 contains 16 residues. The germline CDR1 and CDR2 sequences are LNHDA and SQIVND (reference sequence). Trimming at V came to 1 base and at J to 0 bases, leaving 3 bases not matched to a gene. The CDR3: CASSIGWTGGSYEQYF. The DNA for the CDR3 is TGTGCCAGTAGTATAGGGTGGACAGGGGGCTCCTACGAGCAGTACTTC.

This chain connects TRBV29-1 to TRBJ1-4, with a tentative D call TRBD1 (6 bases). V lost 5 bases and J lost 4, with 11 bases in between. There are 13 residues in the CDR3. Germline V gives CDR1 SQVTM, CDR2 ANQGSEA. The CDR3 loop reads CSVRNRDNEKLFF. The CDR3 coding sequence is TGCAGCGTTAGGAACAGGGATAATGAAAAACTGTTTTTT.

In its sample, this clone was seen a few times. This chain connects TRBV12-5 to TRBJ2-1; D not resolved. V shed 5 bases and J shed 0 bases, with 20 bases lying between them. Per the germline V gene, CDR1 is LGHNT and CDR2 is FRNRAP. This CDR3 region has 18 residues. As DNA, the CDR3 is TGTGCTAGTGGTCGTTCCTTTTCGGGTACAAGCTCCTACAATGAGCAGTTCTTC. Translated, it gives CASGRSFSGTSSYNEQFF.

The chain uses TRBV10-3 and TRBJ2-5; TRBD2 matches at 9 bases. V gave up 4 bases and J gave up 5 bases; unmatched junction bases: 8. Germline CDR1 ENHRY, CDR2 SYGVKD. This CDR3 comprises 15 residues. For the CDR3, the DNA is TGTGCCATCAGTGTAGTAGCGGGGGCGGACGAGACCCAGTACTTC. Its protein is CAISVVAGADETQYF.

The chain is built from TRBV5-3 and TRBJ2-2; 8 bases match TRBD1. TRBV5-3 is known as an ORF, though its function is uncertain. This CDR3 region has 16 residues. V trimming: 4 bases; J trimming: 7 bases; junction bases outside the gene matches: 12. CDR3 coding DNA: TGTGCCAGAAGCCCGTCAGGCAGGGGGCGTAACGGGGAGCTGTTTTTT. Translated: CARSPSGRGRNGELFF.

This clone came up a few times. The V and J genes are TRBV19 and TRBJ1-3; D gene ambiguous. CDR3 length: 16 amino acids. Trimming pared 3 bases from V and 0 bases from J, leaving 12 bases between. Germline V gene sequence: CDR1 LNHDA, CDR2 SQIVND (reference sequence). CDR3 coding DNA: TGTGCCAGTAGTATCGAGGATTACTTCTCTGGAAACACCATATATTTT. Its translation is CASSIEDYFSGNTIYF.

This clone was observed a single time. The CDR3 loop reads CATSRGQPLGYGYTF. The DNA of the CDR3 is TGTGCCACCAGCAGAGGACAGCCACTGGGCTATGGCTACACCTTC. The chain combines TRBV15 with TRBJ1-2; the D gene is possibly TRBD1 (5 bases). This CDR3 comprises 15 residues. From germline, CDR1 is LNHNV and CDR2 YYDKDF (reference sequence). V lost 1 base and J 4 bases, leaving 13 bases between the germline ends.

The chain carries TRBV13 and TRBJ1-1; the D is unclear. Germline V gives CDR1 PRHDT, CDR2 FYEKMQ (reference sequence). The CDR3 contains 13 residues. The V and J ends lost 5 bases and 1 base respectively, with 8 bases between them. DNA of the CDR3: TGTGCCAGCAGCCCTGGCGGGAACACTGAAGCTTTCTTT. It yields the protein CASSPGGNTEAFF.

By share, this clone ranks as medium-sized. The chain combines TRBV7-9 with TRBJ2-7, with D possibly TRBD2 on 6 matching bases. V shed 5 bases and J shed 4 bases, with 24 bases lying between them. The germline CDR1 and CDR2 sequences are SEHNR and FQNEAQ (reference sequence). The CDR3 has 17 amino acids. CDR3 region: CASSPAGGAPLRYEQYV. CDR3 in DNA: TGTGCCAGCAGCCCCGCGGGCGGGGCTCCCCTAAGATACGAGCAGTACGTC.

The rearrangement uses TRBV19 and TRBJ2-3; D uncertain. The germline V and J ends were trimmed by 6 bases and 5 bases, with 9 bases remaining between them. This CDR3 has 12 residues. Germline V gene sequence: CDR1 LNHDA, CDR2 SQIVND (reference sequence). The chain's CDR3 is CASRMAGDTQYF. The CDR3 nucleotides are TGTGCCAGTAGGATGGCAGGAGATACGCAGTATTTT. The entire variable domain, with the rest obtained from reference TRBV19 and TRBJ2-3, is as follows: DGGITQSPKYLFRKEGQNVTLSCEQNLNHDAMYWYRQDPGQGLRLIYYSQIVNDFQKGDIAEGYSVSREKKESFPLTVTSAQKNPTAFYLCASRMAGDTQYFGPGTRLTVL.

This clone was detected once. The CDR3 region has the DNA TGTGCCAGCAGCTCCTCGGGTCGGGACAACACCTTC. This sequence encodes CASSSSGRDNTF. The chain joins TRBV7-2 to TRBJ1-2; a weak D match, TRBD1 (6 bases). Germline CDR1 SGHTA, CDR2 FQGNSA. The CDR3 covers 12 residues. V was shortened by 4 bases and J by 12 bases, with 15 bases between the two germline ends.

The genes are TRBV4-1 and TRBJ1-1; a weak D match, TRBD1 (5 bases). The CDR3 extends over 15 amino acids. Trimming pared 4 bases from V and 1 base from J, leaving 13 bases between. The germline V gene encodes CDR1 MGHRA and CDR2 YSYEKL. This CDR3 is CASSPRWGENTEAFF. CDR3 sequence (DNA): TGCGCCAGCAGCCCCCGTTGGGGGGAGAACACTGAAGCTTTCTTT.